The clone carrying this T cell receptor (beta chain) was observed at least ten times. Its antigen is unidentified. A second PCR of 7 to 11 cycles used a sample-barcoded 5' primer and a J-beta primer mix. TCRdb passed the 5' RACE reads through MiXCR, listing each CDR3 protein once. The top ten hold 20% to 25% of the sample, which has around 600,000 distinct CDR3 sequences, 47% seen once. V lost 6 bases to trimming and J lost 6 bases; unmatched junction nucleotides: 7. Germline V gene lookup returns CDR1 SQVTM and CDR2 ANQGSEA. The CDR3 totals 14 residues. The authors drew roughly 9.8 milliliters of peripheral blood from each donor. Extractions gave at least 5.5 micrograms of total RNA per sample. This entry comes from a study of blood T cells in healthy people across ages. Overall study findings and caveats: Long-lived donors exceeded aged donors in naive CD4+ cells and diversity. A roughly linear fall in TCR beta diversity per million T cells was seen with increasing age.

Sequenced material: blood. This TCR came from a man older than 75 in good health. This chain uses TRBV29-1 with TRBJ2-7; 14 positions agree with TRBD2. The CDR3 sequence: CSVETSGRAAEQYF. The CDR3 bases are TGCAGCGTGGAGACTAGCGGGAGGGCCGCCGAGCAGTACTTC.